Listed below are T cell receptor beta chains from one sample, sequenced in a study of cytomegalovirus exposure and HLA in healthy donors. This table comes from immunoSEQ multiplex PCR, and its TCRdb copy is limited to in-frame clones, with some not included. The sample contains roughly 200,000 clones, 87% of which appear only once. The sequencing input was PBMCs. All receptors derive from a boy aged 2 to 10 in good health and CMV-seronegative. CDR3s include the opening cysteine and the closing phenylalanine or tryptophan. Fields, in order: V gene, J gene, CDR3 protein.

TRBV28	TRBJ1-2	CASSRQGYGYTF
TRBV5-1	TRBJ2-5	CASSLIGTRQETQYF
TRBV6-1	TRBJ1-2	CASHPWAGRDYGYTF
TRBV29-1	TRBJ1-1	CSVSRGPMNTEAFF
TRBV6-1	TRBJ1-1	CASSEKRQGPNTEAFF
TRBV11-2	TRBJ2-7	CASSLDIYEQYF
TRBV2	TRBJ2-3	CASRALQLPFLDTQYF
TRBV5-4	TRBJ2-3	CASSPEEWADTQYF
TRBV5-1	TRBJ1-1	CASSTWDTFNTEAFF
TRBV29-1	TRBJ2-7	CSVEASDSYEQYF
TRBV15	TRBJ1-2	CATSSDRDGYTF
TRBV5-1	TRBJ2-7	CASSFQGQGLTYEQYF
TRBV9	TRBJ2-7	CASSPKSGTGNTEQYF
TRBV27	TRBJ2-3	CASTGTSRTDTQYF
TRBV11-2	TRBJ1-5	CASSLVPGMGNQPQHF
TRBV6-6	TRBJ2-5	CASSYGGLSYQETQYF
TRBV13	TRBJ1-2	CASSPQTGVIGYTF
TRBV28	TRBJ2-5	CASSLRGTGETQYF
TRBV27	TRBJ1-1	CASRIIGGDTEAFF
TRBV27	TRBJ2-1	CASRRQDSTFF
TRBV7-3	TRBJ2-2	CASSLTSGNTGELFF
TRBV19	TRBJ2-5	CASSLQGQETQYF
TRBV4-2	TRBJ2-1	CASSRLGLAGASLYNEQFF
TRBV5-1	TRBJ2-7	CASSPNLDSGRIIYEQYF
TRBV7-9	TRBJ2-7	CASSVTSDEQYF
TRBV19	TRBJ2-1	CASTEGDRGFGEQFF
TRBV5-6	TRBJ2-7	CASSPFSGRAYEQYF
TRBV5-1	TRBJ2-1	CASSYNGGAAYNEQFF
TRBV14	TRBJ1-1	CASSRVLGVVNTEAFF
TRBV14	TRBJ2-7	CASSGAAGTGEQYF
TRBV5-1	TRBJ2-3	CASSPMGLSDTQYF
TRBV4-1	TRBJ2-7	CASSQAAGGAIYEQYF
TRBV6-1	TRBJ2-3	CASRVLAGGADTQYF
TRBV19	TRBJ2-5	CASSPSGRQETQYF
TRBV9	TRBJ2-5	CASSETGTEETQYF
TRBV11-1	TRBJ2-7	CASSSTGSYEQYF
TRBV19	TRBJ1-5	CASRDPGPGSPQHF
TRBV7-3	TRBJ2-1	CASSKKLAGANEQFF
TRBV7-8	TRBJ1-5	CASSHNPTDGNQPQHF
TRBV11-3	TRBJ1-3	CASSSGQGAGNTIYF
TRBV5-4	TRBJ2-5	CASSLTKLAQETQYF
TRBV7-2	TRBJ1-1	CASSLGGGLLNTEAFF
TRBV27	TRBJ2-7	CASSFGQHYEQYF
TRBV2	TRBJ1-4	CASGAGGFNEKLFF
TRBV28	TRBJ2-7	CASSPQAYEQYF
TRBV19	TRBJ2-7	CASSSSDRGRNYEQYF
TRBV5-5	TRBJ2-7	CASSTGTGTYEQYF
TRBV27	TRBJ2-7	CASSQDRGGYEQYF
TRBV12-5	TRBJ2-1	CASGLESKVEREAGGNEQFF
TRBV5-1	TRBJ2-5	CASSGRGEETQYF
TRBV4-2	TRBJ2-6	CASSQVSQGATSGANVLTF
TRBV19	TRBJ2-7	CASSIVVGSSYEQYF
TRBV28	TRBJ2-1	CASSLSLGGVSYNEQFF
TRBV2	TRBJ2-1	CASSEARGYNEQFF
TRBV7-8	TRBJ2-5	CASSPLAGGTETQYF
TRBV27	TRBJ1-5	CASRWGRDDQPQHF
TRBV19	TRBJ1-6	CASSIVFGHSSYNSPLHF
TRBV27	TRBJ2-7	CASSPWDRGGEQYF
TRBV5-6	TRBJ2-7	CVSSMGQTYEQYF